This is a list of T cell receptor beta chains from one sample in a study of T cells in Graves' hyperthyroidism and ophthalmopathy. One entry per CDR3 protein, called by TCRdb with MiXCR from the multiplex PCR reads. The sample includes 650,000 to 700,000 distinct CDR3 sequences, 17% of them seen just once. The sample taken for sequencing was blood. Receptors originate from a man aged 45-65 years with Graves' hyperthyroidism. Both conserved end residues are part of each CDR3. The order of the fields is V gene, J gene, D gene, clone size, CDR3 DNA, CDR3 protein. D genes are given only for firm matches. Rows give clone size only sometimes, using once, few, many, or a class for an expanded clone.

TRBV7-9	TRBJ2-5	TRBD2	many	TGTGCCAACGAGATCGGGCCGATAGCGGGAGAGACCCAGTACTTC	CANEIGPIAGETQYF
TRBV28	TRBJ1-2	-	many	TGTGCCTCAGCAGTTAGGGCAGCTAACTATGGCTACACCTTC	CASAVRAANYGYTF
TRBV13	TRBJ2-7	-	many	TGTGCCAGCAGCTTTTTCTGGCGGGGCTCCTACGAGCAGTACTTC	CASSFFWRGSYEQYF
TRBV5-1	TRBJ1-1	-	-	TGCGCCAGCAGCTTGATGACCGGGCCTGAAGCTTTCTTT	CASSLMTGPEAFF
TRBV5-1	TRBJ1-1	-	few	TGCGCCAGCAGCTTAGGGGGGGGTGAACGCACTGAAGCTTTCTTT	CASSLGGGERTEAFF
TRBV20-1	TRBJ1-2	TRBD1	many	TGCAGTGCCGAGACGGACAGGGCATATGGCTACACCTTC	CSAETDRAYGYTF
TRBV10-2	TRBJ2-3	-	few	TGCGCCAGCAGTGATGCGGGGAGTGCTAGCACAGATACGCAGTATTTT	CASSDAGSASTDTQYF
TRBV27	TRBJ2-4	-	-	TGTGCCAGCAGTCCCCGGGCGGACTACTTAGCCAAAAACATTCAGTACTTC	CASSPRADYLAKNIQYF
TRBV20-1	TRBJ2-3	TRBD2	many	TGCAGTCCCGGGACTACTAGCACAGATACGCAGTATTTT	CSPGTTSTDTQYF
TRBV7-3	TRBJ2-7	TRBD1	-	TGTGCCAGCAGTAGACAGGGGACCTCCTACGAGCAGTACTTC	CASSRQGTSYEQYF
TRBV2	TRBJ2-5	-	many	TGTGCCAGCCAACGACAGAACCAAGAGACCCAGTACTTC	CASQRQNQETQYF
TRBV10-3	TRBJ2-7	TRBD2	many	TGTGCCATCAGACCCGGGACTAGCGGGACCTACGAGCAGTACTTC	CAIRPGTSGTYEQYF
TRBV20-1	TRBJ2-7	-	few	TGCAGTGTCAGACTCTTCTCCTCCTACGAGCGGTACTTC	CSVRLFSSYERYF
TRBV27	TRBJ2-5	TRBD2	many	TGTGCCAGCAGTTTATGGGGGACTAGCGGCTACCAAGAGACCCAGTACTTC	CASSLWGTSGYQETQYF
TRBV6-1	TRBJ2-7	TRBD2	many	TGTGCCAGCAGTGATCCGGGACTAGCCTACTACGAGCAGTACTTC	CASSDPGLAYYEQYF
TRBV18	TRBJ2-7	TRBD2	many	TGTGCCAGCTCACAGGGACTAGCGGGAGACGCCCACGAGCAGTACTTC	CASSQGLAGDAHEQYF
TRBV27	TRBJ2-1	TRBD2	few	TGTGCCAGCAGTACGTTAGCGGGGATAACCTACAATGAGCAGTTCTTC	CASSTLAGITYNEQFF
TRBV10-1	TRBJ1-3	-	few	TGCGCCAGCAGTGATAATCCTGGAAACACCATATATTTT	CASSDNPGNTIYF
TRBV20-1	TRBJ2-3	TRBD2	many	TGCAGTGCTAGAGTCCTGGGGCGGGAGACAGATACGCAGTATTTT	CSARVLGRETDTQYF
TRBV5-6	TRBJ1-1	-	few	TGTGCCAGCAGCATCCATAAATACACTGAAGCTTTCTTT	CASSIHKYTEAFF
TRBV30	TRBJ1-5	TRBD1	-	TGTGCCTGGAGAGCCGGGACAGGGATGTCTCAGCCCCAGCATTTT	CAWRAGTGMSQPQHF
TRBV5-4	TRBJ1-6	TRBD1	few	TGTGCCAGCAGCCCGACAGGGGGATATTCACCCCTCCACTTT	CASSPTGGYSPLHF
TRBV7-9	TRBJ2-2	-	many	TGTGCCAGCAGCCCGAAGACCGGGACACTTAACACCGGGGAGCTGTTTTTT	CASSPKTGTLNTGELFF
TRBV20-1	TRBJ2-3	-	-	TGCAGTGCTAGATTGCGGTCCACAGATACGCAGTATTTT	CSARLRSTDTQYF
TRBV29-1	TRBJ1-2	TRBD1	many	TGCAGCGTGGGACAGGAGCCCCCTTCTGACTATGGCTACACCTTC	CSVGQEPPSDYGYTF
TRBV7-9	TRBJ2-7	-	few	TGTGCCAGCATCCGTGGGAGCGAGCAGTACTTC	CASIRGSEQYF
TRBV28	TRBJ2-5	TRBD1	many	TGTGCCAGCAGCCCCGGGACAGGAATCGAGACCCAGTACTTC	CASSPGTGIETQYF
TRBV6-1	TRBJ1-2	TRBD1	few	TGTGCCAGCAGCAGACAGGGGGCCGATGGCTACACCTTC	CASSRQGADGYTF
TRBV6-1	TRBJ1-1	TRBD1	many	TGTGCCAGCAGGCCCGGGACAGGGTTCTCCACTGAAGCTTTCTTT	CASRPGTGFSTEAFF
TRBV5-8	TRBJ1-2	TRBD1	many	TGTGCCAGCAGCTTGTTGGCAGGGGGCGCCTATGGCTACACCTTC	CASSLLAGGAYGYTF
TRBV28	TRBJ2-4	-	once	TGTGCCAGCAGTCCACCGGGACAAAACATTCAGTACTTC	CASSPPGQNIQYF
TRBV2	TRBJ2-1	TRBD1	many	TGTGCCAGCAGTGACAGGGGGATGGGTGAGCAGTTCTTC	CASSDRGMGEQFF
TRBV7-6	TRBJ2-3	-	few	TGTGCCAGCAGCTCGAATGGGGGGACAGATACGCAGTATTTT	CASSSNGGTDTQYF
TRBV24-1	TRBJ2-7	-	-	TGTGCCACCAGTGATGGGCTCGAGCAGTACTTC	CATSDGLEQYF
TRBV4-1	TRBJ1-4	-	few	TGCGCCAGCAGCCAAGAGCTGCGAGGGGTATTTGAAAAACTGTTTTTT	CASSQELRGVFEKLFF
TRBV6-2/TRBV6-3	TRBJ2-3	TRBD2	few	TGTGCCAGCAGCGGGAGGGAGGCAGATACGCAGTATTTT	CASSGREADTQYF
TRBV3-1	TRBJ1-1	-	-	TGTGCCAGCAGCGATAAGGGGTATTCGAACACTGAAGCTTTCTTT	CASSDKGYSNTEAFF
TRBV28	TRBJ2-1	-	many	TGTGCCAGCAGTTTACTAAGCGGCCACTCCTACAATGAGCAGTTCTTC	CASSLLSGHSYNEQFF
TRBV19	TRBJ2-7	-	-	TGTGCCAGTAGTTCGGGTTATACCTACGAGCAGTACTTC	CASSSGYTYEQYF
TRBV11-1	TRBJ1-6	TRBD1	many	TGTGCCAGCAGCGGTGACAGGGCGACCTATAATTCACCCCTCCACTTT	CASSGDRATYNSPLHF
TRBV9	TRBJ2-5	-	many	TGTGCCAGCAGCGTAGCAGGTATCCAAGAGACCCAGTACTTC	CASSVAGIQETQYF
TRBV27	TRBJ2-7	-	many	TGTGCCAGCAGTCCCGGGACCGTTACCTACGAGCAGTACTTC	CASSPGTVTYEQYF
TRBV12-3/TRBV12-4	TRBJ2-1	-	-	TGTGCCAGCACCAGCTTCGGGGATGAGCAGTTCTTC	CASTSFGDEQFF
TRBV25-1	TRBJ2-7	-	-	TGTGCCAGCAGTTATCAGGGAAGAGTCTACGAGCAGTACTTC	CASSYQGRVYEQYF
TRBV29-1	TRBJ2-2	TRBD1	-	TGCAGCGTTGACAGGGGGCACACCGGGGAGCTGTTTTTT	CSVDRGHTGELFF
TRBV12-3/TRBV12-4	TRBJ1-1	-	many	TGTGCCAGCAGTTTTAAGGGGTTAATGAACACTGAAGCTTTCTTT	CASSFKGLMNTEAFF
TRBV25-1	TRBJ1-4	-	few	TGTGCCAGCAGTGCCGGGAAAAAACTGTTTTTT	CASSAGKKLFF
TRBV4-1	TRBJ1-5	-	few	TGCGCCAGCAGCCATGACTTCCTTCAGCCCCAGCATTTT	CASSHDFLQPQHF
TRBV30	TRBJ1-1	TRBD1	-	TGTGCCTGGTTCCCGAGACAGGGGGCGCGGACTGAAGCTTTCTTT	CAWFPRQGARTEAFF
TRBV19	TRBJ2-5	-	many	TGTGCCAGTAGTATTCAGGGTGCGACGCAAGAGACCCAGTACTTC	CASSIQGATQETQYF
TRBV20-1	TRBJ2-1	TRBD2	-	TGCAGTGCTACTGACTGGGGGGGCTCCTACAATGAGCAGTTCTTC	CSATDWGGSYNEQFF